This TCR beta chain was retrieved from a study of T cell changes during pregnancy in multiple sclerosis. V lost 1 base to trimming and J lost 5 bases; unmatched junction nucleotides: 4. This CDR3 is built from 15 residues. Germline CDR1 reads LGHNA; CDR2 reads YSLEER. The method was immunoSEQ multiplex PCR; TCRdb's version includes in-frame clones alone and lacks a portion of them. The repertoire holds approximately 100,000 clones, about 90% seen once, with 0.75% to 0.95% in the top ten. The clonotype originates from a female donor with multiple sclerosis, enrolled in a pregnancy study. The V gene is TRBV4-3, the J gene TRBJ2-1; 8 nucleotides match TRBD2. The sequencing used peripheral blood, collected after pregnancy. The CDR3 nucleotides read TGCGCCAGCAGCCAAGCGGGGGGGCTTAACAATGAGCAGTTCTTC. Translating gives CASSQAGGLNNEQFF.